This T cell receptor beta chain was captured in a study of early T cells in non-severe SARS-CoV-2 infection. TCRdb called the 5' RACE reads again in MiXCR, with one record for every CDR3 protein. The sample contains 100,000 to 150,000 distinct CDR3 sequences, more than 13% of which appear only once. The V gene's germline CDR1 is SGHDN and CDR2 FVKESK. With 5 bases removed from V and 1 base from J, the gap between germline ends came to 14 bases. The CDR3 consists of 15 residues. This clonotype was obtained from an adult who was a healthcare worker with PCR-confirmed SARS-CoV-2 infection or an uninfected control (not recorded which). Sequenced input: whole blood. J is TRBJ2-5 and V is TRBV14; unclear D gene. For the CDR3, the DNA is TGTGCCAGCAGCACGAGACCCACGATCCAAGAGACCCAGTACTTC. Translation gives CASSTRPTIQETQYF.